The 20 T cell receptor beta chains below come from one sample, sequenced in a study of cytomegalovirus exposure and HLA in healthy donors. PCR involved 60 Vbeta and 13 Jbeta primers. The method was immunoSEQ multiplex PCR; TCRdb's version includes in-frame clones alone and lacks a portion of them. The sample lists around 140,000 clones; approximately 82% were seen once. The material sequenced was PBMCs. These receptors were collected from a man between 35 and 55 years old in good health and CMV-seronegative.

This chain links TRBV2 with TRBJ2-1; TRBD1 might be the D (6 bases). Germline assignment: CDR1 SNHLY and CDR2 FYNNEI. Trimming pared 6 bases from V and 8 bases from J, leaving 23 bases between. This CDR3 spans 16 amino acids. The CDR3 protein is CASRRKDLVQGDEQFF. DNA of the CDR3: TGTGCCAGCAGACGGAAAGACCTTGTACAGGGAGATGAGCAGTTCTTC.

With respect to this clone: Lacking the conserved final phenylalanine or tryptophan, this CDR3 likely reflects a read error. The chain joins TRBV5-4 to TRBJ1-1; D call uncertain. V was trimmed by 3 bases and J by 1 base, leaving 19 bases between them. Germline V gives CDR1 SGHNT, CDR2 YYREEE (reference sequence). This CDR3 spans 17 amino acids. The CDR3 region is CASSSPLSGERNTEAFL. For the CDR3, the DNA is TGTGCCAGCAGCTCCCCATTGAGTGGGGAGAGGAACACTGAAGCTTTCCTT.

This chain links TRBV19 with TRBJ1-2; 8 bases line up with TRBD1. Germline V gene data show CDR1 as LNHDA and CDR2 as SQIVND (reference sequence). This CDR3 contains 15 residues. V dropped 1 base and J dropped 2; count of bases not matched to a gene: 3. The CDR3 bases are TGTGCCAGTAGTATAGGGGACAGGAGGAACTATGGCTACACCTTC. Encoded protein: CASSIGDRRNYGYTF.

The chain is built from TRBV9 and TRBJ2-5; TRBD2 aligns across 7 bases. V gave up 2 bases and J gave up 3 bases; unmatched junction bases: 7. The CDR3 is 15 amino acids. CDR1 is SGDLS, CDR2 YYNGEE, per germline. CDR3 DNA: TGTGCCAGCAGCGTCGACAGCGGGGCTGAAGAGACCCAGTACTTC. Its protein is CASSVDSGAEETQYF.

This clone was recorded a few times. The gene calls are TRBV10-3 and TRBJ2-1; D might be TRBD2 (6 bases). The V gene's germline CDR1 is ENHRY and CDR2 SYGVKD. This CDR3 contains 12 residues. V shed 11 bases and J shed 6 bases, with 14 bases lying between them. Here the CDR3 reads CASSWRVNEQFF. In DNA form, the CDR3 reads TGTGCCTCGTCATGGAGGGTCAATGAGCAGTTCTTC.

Note on this clone: One end of the junction fails to match germline, which may point to a read error. This chain links TRBV15 with TRBJ2-5; 8 bases line up with TRBD1. CDR3 length: 16 residues. Germline assignment: CDR1 LNHNV and CDR2 YYDKDF (reference sequence). The CDR3 loop reads CATSRDYGTGQETQYF. Written as DNA, the CDR3 is TGTGCCACCAGCCGAGACTACGGGACAGGCCAAGAGACCCAGTACTTC.

The rearrangement joins TRBV28 to TRBJ2-3; 9 bases are shared with TRBD2. The CDR3 runs 17 residues. The germline gives CDR1 MDHEN, CDR2 SYDVKM. Trimming at V came to 3 bases and at J to 3 bases, leaving 10 bases not matched to a gene. CDR3 residues: CASSLGWRGGVTDTQYF. The CDR3 DNA follows: TGTGCCAGCAGTTTGGGCTGGCGGGGGGGCGTAACAGATACGCAGTATTTT.

There are many counts of this clone. The chain has TRBV5-6 and TRBJ2-7, with D maybe TRBD1 (6 bases). The V gene's germline CDR1 is SGHDT and CDR2 YYEEEE. The CDR3 has 14 residues. Trimming removed 4 bases from V and 3 bases from J, with 14 bases in between. The CDR3: CASSPWGPGYEQYF. Here the CDR3 DNA reads TGTGCCAGCAGCCCCTGGGGGCCGGGCTACGAGCAGTACTTC.

J is TRBJ1-1 and V is TRBV6-4, with D tentatively TRBD1 (5 bases). The V gene's germline CDR1 is MRHNA and CDR2 SNTAGT. The CDR3 is 16 residues long. V dropped 5 bases and J dropped 3 bases, with 19 bases sitting between them. In DNA, the CDR3 is TGTGCCAGCAGTCAAAGGTGGGGGGGGGTCGACACTGAAGCTTTCTTT. This encodes CASSQRWGGVDTEAFF.

In the case of this clone: Other DNA sequences in this sample translate to the same CDR3. J is TRBJ1-5 and V is TRBV19, with 9 bases fitting TRBD1. Unmatched junction bases numbered 7, after V lost 6 bases and J lost 4 bases. CDR1 and CDR2 from the germline V gene are LNHDA and SQIVND (reference sequence). The CDR3 runs 15 residues. Written as DNA, the CDR3 is TGTGCCAGTAGGACCGGGACAGGGAGAAATCAGCCCCAGCATTTT. Its protein product is CASRTGTGRNQPQHF.

The chain recombines TRBV4-3 with TRBJ2-5; 10 nucleotides line up with TRBD1. The J call may be faulty, since TRBJ2-7 better matches the DNA end. CDR3 length: 14 amino acids. Germline CDR1 reads LGHNA; CDR2 reads YSLEER. The CDR3 DNA sequence: TGCGCCAGCAGCCAGAGGACAGGGGGCTACGAGCAGTACTTC. It translates to CASSQRTGGYEQYF.

The V call is TRBV6-1, the J call TRBJ1-4; TRBD1 might be the D (6 bases). The germline V gene has CDR1 MNHNS and CDR2 SASEGT. The V end lost 4 bases, the J end lost 3 bases, and 12 bases lay between the germline ends. The CDR3 has 15 residues. The CDR3 spells CASSATGTANEKLFF. CDR3 sequence (DNA): TGTGCCAGCAGTGCCACAGGGACGGCTAATGAAAAACTGTTTTTT.

The chain carries TRBV6-4 and TRBJ2-3; 7 bases line up with TRBD1. The CDR3 length is 16 residues. CDR1 is MRHNA, CDR2 SNTAGT, per germline. The V gene end was trimmed by 3 bases and the J gene end by 1 base; junction bases not matched to a gene: 7. In DNA form, the CDR3 reads TGTGCCAGCAGTGAGTCTGGGACAGTCGGCACAGATACGCAGTATTTT. Translating it yields CASSESGTVGTDTQYF.

The chain carries TRBV5-4 and TRBJ2-5, with D unresolved. Germline-derived CDR1 and CDR2 are SGHNT and YYREEE (reference sequence). The CDR3 is 14 amino acids. With 4 bases removed from V and 2 bases from J, the gap between germline ends came to 12 bases. This CDR3 reads CASSRRFVQETQYF. In DNA, the CDR3 is TGTGCCAGCAGCCGCAGGTTCGTTCAAGAGACCCAGTACTTC.

This chain joins TRBV28 and TRBJ1-1; 8 nucleotides align to TRBD1. The germline V gene encodes CDR1 MDHEN and CDR2 SYDVKM. The CDR3 sequence is 16 residues long. V lost 1 base to trimming and J lost 1 base; unmatched junction nucleotides: 5. CDR3 nucleotides: TGTGCCAGCAGTTTATTCCGGACAGGGAGGAACACTGAAGCTTTCTTT. Protein: CASSLFRTGRNTEAFF.

This clone was seen just once. V gene TRBV13 combines with J gene TRBJ2-3; TRBD2 agrees at 7 bases. The CDR3 loop spans 16 amino acids. The germline V gene has CDR1 PRHDT and CDR2 FYEKMQ (reference sequence). Unmatched junction bases numbered 4, after V lost 1 base and J lost 0 bases. Here the CDR3 DNA reads TGTGCCAGCAGCTTAGTGCGGGGGATTAGCACAGATACGCAGTATTTT. It is translated as CASSLVRGISTDTQYF.

This chain links TRBV10-1 with TRBJ2-7; TRBD1 agrees at 8 bases. Per the germline V gene, CDR1 is WNHNN and CDR2 is SYGVQD (reference sequence). The CDR3 spans 13 residues. The V gene end was trimmed by 4 bases and the J gene end by 5 bases; junction bases not matched to a gene: 4. The CDR3 DNA is TGCGCCAGCAGTGGCGGACAGGGCCACGAGCAGTACTTC. As protein: CASSGGQGHEQYF.

The J gene is TRBJ2-3, the V gene TRBV4-1; no clear D gene. V shed 0 bases and J shed 4 bases, with 5 bases lying between them. Germline V gene sequence: CDR1 MGHRA, CDR2 YSYEKL. The CDR3 spans 13 residues. DNA for the CDR3: TGCGCCAGCAGCCAAGATCCGGCAGATACGCAGTATTTT. It specifies CASSQDPADTQYF.

On this clone itself: Since the CDR3 does not end with the conserved phenylalanine or tryptophan, this likely comes from a read error. The limits of the CDR3 on the DNA are not certain, so only TCRdb's listed CDR3 is given. The rearrangement uses TRBV12-1 and TRBJ2-7; the D call of TRBD1 is as the table states it, not checked on the DNA. TRBV12-1 is labeled a pseudogene. The CDR3 spans 12 residues, counting both ends. The CDR3 is CASSFASGLLWI.

The sample holds a few counts of this clone. The chain has TRBV29-1 and TRBJ1-1, with D possibly TRBD1 on 6 matching bases. Germline CDR1 is SQVTM and CDR2 is ANQGSEA. This CDR3 is built from 19 residues. The germline V and J ends were trimmed by 0 bases and 1 base, with 24 bases remaining between them. CDR3 loop: CSVEDQRFSGRGPNTEAFF. CDR3 nucleotides: TGCAGCGTTGAAGATCAAAGATTTTCGGGCAGGGGCCCGAACACTGAAGCTTTCTTT.